The entry below describes one T cell receptor beta chain. Its antigen remains unknown. There are 15 residues in the CDR3. The V gene end was trimmed by 6 bases and the J gene end by 4 bases; junction bases not matched to a gene: 9. Germline values: CDR1 ENHRY, CDR2 SYGVKD. Time point given: week 23, last vaccination. With topical imiquimod, each dose of the vaccine consisted of 300 ug of mutant IDH1 20-mer peptide. The source of the sample is a study of a mutant IDH1 vaccine in newly diagnosed glioma. Background on the study: Most had both radiotherapy and temozolomide beforehand; others had only one.

TCRdb's copy holds only in-frame clones and misses some; the assay was immunoSEQ multiplex PCR. The table has approximately 50,000 clones, 80% to 90% seen once. The sequenced sample was PBMCs, obtained from a glioma patient whose treatment included an IDH1 peptide vaccine. The V and J genes are TRBV10-3 and TRBJ2-1, with 7 bases lining up with TRBD2. This clonotype originated in a man between 40 and 49 years old with glioma. The CDR3 DNA reads as TGTGCCATCAGCGTAGGGGCGGGAGAGTACAATGAGCAGTTCTTC. Amino acids: CAISVGAGEYNEQFF.